The 22 T cell receptor beta chains presented below share a single source sample, sequenced in a study of patients and donors after allogeneic stem cell transplantation (dated by TCRdb to the early 2020s). Receptors were amplified or captured by RT-PCR. Sequencing used a NextSeq 550. TCRdb applied fastp at Q25 and MiXCR to the public reads, then kept only in-frame beta chains. Entries that share a CDR3 protein sequence are merged under the most common genes and DNA. The sample includes about 40,000 distinct CDR3 sequences, with about 30% observed a single time. The top ten clones comprise roughly 78% of the sample. The material sequenced was blood, either unsorted or a sorted T cell fraction (not recorded which). These receptors were collected from a human donor who was either an allogeneic HSCT recipient or a stem cell or donor lymphocyte infusion donor (not recorded which). It is not recorded whose cells these are; they may come from a transplant donor.

This chain connects TRBV4-3 to TRBJ2-7; no clear D. Trimming took off 8 bases at V and 0 bases at J, with 17 bases between the two ends. Germline-derived CDR1 and CDR2 are LGHNA and YSLEER. The CDR3 sequence is 15 residues long. The chain's CDR3 is CASSAWRPYSYEQYF. CDR3 sequence (DNA): TGCGCCAGCTCCGCTTGGAGACCCTACTCCTACGAGCAGTACTTC.

This clonotype turned up a few times. This sequence joins TRBV4-2 and TRBJ1-2; 7 bases line up with TRBD1. CDR1 and CDR2 from the germline V gene are LGHNA and YNFKEQ. V shed 1 base, J shed 3 bases, and the junction held 17 bases outside the gene matches. The CDR3 has 19 amino acids. CDR3 coding DNA: TGTGCCAGCAGCCAAGGCGTCGCGAGGACAGGCTCGATCGACTATGGCTACACCTTC. It codes for CASSQGVARTGSIDYGYTF.

CDR3 coding DNA: TGTGCCAGCAGCTCTTGTCTAGGGCGCTTCAATCAGCCCCAGCATTTT. Its protein is CASSSCLGRFNQPQHF. The chain carries TRBV5-6 and TRBJ1-5, with D unclear. The germline V gene encodes CDR1 SGHDT and CDR2 YYEEEE. The CDR3 has 16 residues. V gave up 3 bases and J gave up 3 bases, with 16 bases separating them.

The genes are TRBV6-2 or TRBV6-3 and TRBJ1-5, with 7 bases that match TRBD1. Looked up from germline, CDR1 is MNHEY and CDR2 is SVGEGT. V lost 2 bases and J lost 4; bases outside the gene matches: 5. The CDR3 totals 15 residues. The CDR3 DNA reads TGTGCCAGCAGTTACCACGGGACAGCAAATCAGCCCCAGCATTTT. Amino acid sequence: CASSYHGTANQPQHF.

The chain's CDR3 is CASSTQDRGHKMGYGYTF. Here the CDR3 DNA reads TGTGCCAGCAGTACCCAGGACAGGGGGCATAAAATGGGATATGGCTACACCTTC. The chain combines TRBV28 with TRBJ1-2, with 11 bases matching TRBD1. The CDR3 runs to 18 residues. Germline V gene sequence: CDR1 MDHEN, CDR2 SYDVKM. V dropped 5 bases and J dropped 5; count of bases not matched to a gene: 16.

This clonotype was recorded many times. CDR3 DNA: TGTGCCACCAGCAGTATCCATGGGCAGCCCCAGCATTTT. This gives the protein CATSSIHGQPQHF. The V gene is TRBV15, the J gene TRBJ1-5; D ambiguous. Deletions cut 3 bases from V and 7 bases from J, with 10 bases between. The germline gives CDR1 LNHNV, CDR2 YYDKDF (reference sequence). The CDR3 spans 13 residues. Variable domain in full (rest from reference TRBV15 and TRBJ1-5): DAMVIQNPRYQVTQFGKPVTLSCSQTLNHNVMYWYQQKSSQAPKLLFHYYDKDFNNEADTPDNFQSRRPNTSFCFLDIRSPGLGDTAMYLCATSSIHGQPQHFGDGTRLSIL.

This clonotype was seen ten or more times. This chain uses TRBV12-3 or TRBV12-4 with TRBJ1-1; the D is unclear. V gave up 6 bases and J gave up 8 bases, with 10 bases separating them. The CDR3 extends over 11 amino acids. CDR3 sequence: CASRALGEAFF. In nucleotides, the CDR3 is TGTGCCAGCAGGGCTCTGGGCGAAGCTTTCTTT.

This chain uses TRBV20-1 with TRBJ2-7, with 8 bases fitting TRBD1. V trimming: 2 bases; J trimming: 7 bases; junction bases outside the gene matches: 4. This CDR3 contains 12 residues. Germline V CDR1 and CDR2: DFQATT, SNEGSKA (reference sequence). CDR3 sequence: CSARYGTGEQYF. The CDR3 DNA follows: TGCAGTGCTAGATACGGGACAGGAGAGCAGTACTTC.

This clonotype was detected a few times. The V call is TRBV7-9, the J call TRBJ2-1; 7 bases align to TRBD2. There are 15 residues in the CDR3. J was trimmed by 7 bases and V by 7 bases; bases with no gene match: 13. Germline CDR1 SEHNR, CDR2 FQNEAQ (reference sequence). This chain's CDR3 is CASTPGRRGVNEQFF. For the CDR3, the DNA is TGTGCCAGCACCCCGGGTCGCCGGGGGGTTAATGAGCAGTTCTTC.

This clonotype was detected a few times. V gene TRBV7-3 combines with J gene TRBJ2-1; D gene ambiguous. The CDR3 length is 13 residues. V was cut by 2 bases and J by 7 bases, with 9 bases left in between. Germline V gene data show CDR1 as SGHTA and CDR2 as FQGTGA. The CDR3 here is CASSLGQRNEQFF. CDR3 in DNA: TGTGCCAGCAGCTTAGGTCAGAGGAATGAGCAGTTCTTC.

The chain carries TRBV5-1 and TRBJ1-2, with TRBD1 matching 7 bases. J was trimmed by 6 bases and V by 2 bases; bases with no gene match: 7. The CDR3 loop spans 14 amino acids. Germline CDR1 reads SGHRS; CDR2 reads YFSETQ. The CDR3 DNA is TGCGCCAGCAGCTTCCGACAGGGCGGAGATGGCTACACCTTC. As protein: CASSFRQGGDGYTF.

This clonotype occurred a few times. J is TRBJ2-7 and V is TRBV28; D perhaps matches TRBD1 (5 bases). The V and J ends lost 5 bases and 3 bases respectively, with 11 bases between them. Germline CDR1 reads MDHEN; CDR2 reads SYDVKM. This CDR3 is built from 13 residues. Here the CDR3 DNA reads TGTGCCAGCAGTACCGACAGCTTCTACGAGCAGTACTTC. Its protein is CASSTDSFYEQYF.

This clonotype was recorded at least ten times. The genes are TRBV5-1 and TRBJ1-4; D is unclear. This CDR3 is 14 amino acids long. Deletions cut 4 bases from V and 4 bases from J, with 11 bases between. The germline CDR1 and CDR2 sequences are SGHRS and YFSETQ. CDR3 coding DNA: TGCGCCAGCAGCCCTCAGCGCGTTAATGAAAAACTGTTTTTT. Its protein product is CASSPQRVNEKLFF.

The gene calls are TRBV5-1 and TRBJ1-1, with a weak D call TRBD1 (6 bases). The CDR3 has 15 residues. The V gene's germline CDR1 is SGHRS and CDR2 YFSETQ. Between the trimmed V and J ends, which lost 0 bases and 1 base, there was a span of 10 bases. Here the CDR3 DNA reads TGCGCCAGCAGCTTGGCCAGGGGACCGAACACTGAAGCTTTCTTT. Its translation: CASSLARGPNTEAFF. The full variable domain, in which reference TRBV5-1 and TRBJ1-1 provide the parts outside the CDR3, is KAGVTQTPRYLIKTRGQQVTLSCSPISGHRSVSWYQQTPGQGLQFLFEYFSETQRNKGNFPGRFSGRQFSNSRSEMNVSTLELGDSALYLCASSLARGPNTEAFFGQGTRLTVV.

This clonotype turned up a few times. The chain employs TRBV28 and TRBJ1-2; 8 bases align to TRBD1. The ends lost 2 bases at V and 8 bases at J; junction bases unmatched: 4. Germline-derived CDR1 and CDR2 are MDHEN and SYDVKM. The CDR3 consists of 13 residues. This chain's CDR3 is CASSLPSGGGYTF. CDR3 bases: TGTGCCAGCAGTTTACCGTCAGGGGGCGGCTACACCTTC.

The sample holds many counts of this clonotype. The chain carries TRBV7-9 and TRBJ1-2, with D unresolved. The V gene's germline CDR1 is SEHNR and CDR2 FQNEAQ (reference sequence). The CDR3 is 14 amino acids. V lost 3 bases and J 3 bases, leaving 11 bases between the germline ends. The CDR3 DNA follows: TGTGCCAGCAGCTTTAACACAGTTTACTATGGCTACACCTTC. Amino acid sequence: CASSFNTVYYGYTF.

In this sample, this clonotype turned up a few times. The V gene is TRBV7-2, the J gene TRBJ2-3; 10 positions agree with TRBD2. Trimming cost V 1 base and J 6 bases; bases outside gene matches: 13. Germline values: CDR1 SGHTA, CDR2 FQGNSA. This CDR3 region has 18 residues. The CDR3 nucleotides are TGTGCCAGCAGCTTAGGCCTCGGCAGCGGGAGGGCCCTGGATACGCAGTATTTT. Amino acids: CASSLGLGSGRALDTQYF.

This clonotype came up a few times. This chain's CDR3 is CASSFREGPEQYF. The CDR3 region has the DNA TGTGCCAGCAGTTTCCGGGAGGGCCCCGAGCAGTACTTC. The V call is TRBV28, the J call TRBJ2-7; 8 positions agree with TRBD2. The CDR3 contains 13 residues. Per germline, CDR1 MDHEN and CDR2 SYDVKM. V lost 3 bases and J lost 6; bases outside the gene matches: 4.

This clonotype was picked up a small number of times. The CDR3 bases are TGTGCCAGCAGCGCGGACAGGGACACTGAAGCTTTCTTT. Translating gives CASSADRDTEAFF. The rearrangement links TRBV5-6 to TRBJ1-1; 8 bases agree with TRBD1. CDR3 length: 13 residues. Per the germline V gene, CDR1 is SGHDT and CDR2 is YYEEEE. The ends lost 4 bases at V and 3 bases at J; junction bases unmatched: 2.

The sample holds many counts of this clonotype. This chain links TRBV7-2 with TRBJ1-1, with no clear D. The CDR3 has 13 residues. CDR1 and CDR2 (germline): SGHTA, FQGNSA. The V and J ends lost 3 bases and 1 base respectively, with 6 bases between them. CDR3: CASSFFGNTEAFF. CDR3 nucleotides: TGTGCCAGCAGCTTTTTTGGGAACACTGAAGCTTTCTTT. Filled out from reference TRBV7-2 and TRBJ1-1, the complete variable domain reads GAGVSQSPSNKVTEKGKDVELRCDPISGHTALYWYRQSLGQGLEFLIYFQGNSAPDKSGLPSDRFSAERTGGSVSTLTIQRTQQEDSAVYLCASSFFGNTEAFFGQGTRLTVV.

This clonotype was seen ten or more times. The chain's CDR3 is CASSLELHPRGTEAFF. CDR3 DNA: TGCGCCAGCAGCTTGGAACTACATCCTCGAGGGACTGAAGCTTTCTTT. The V and J genes are TRBV5-1 and TRBJ1-1; no clear D. This CDR3 comprises 16 residues. V was pared by 0 bases and J by 5 bases, with 17 bases between. Looked up from germline, CDR1 is SGHRS and CDR2 is YFSETQ. The variable domain in full, completed from reference TRBV5-1 and TRBJ1-1, reads KAGVTQTPRYLIKTRGQQVTLSCSPISGHRSVSWYQQTPGQGLQFLFEYFSETQRNKGNFPGRFSGRQFSNSRSEMNVSTLELGDSALYLCASSLELHPRGTEAFFGQGTRLTVV.

V and J are TRBV4-3 and TRBJ2-3, with TRBD2 matching over 10 bases. V trimming: 4 bases; J trimming: 2 bases; junction bases outside the gene matches: 9. Germline CDR1 LGHNA, CDR2 YSLEER. CDR3 length: 17 amino acids. CDR3 nucleotide sequence: TGCGCCAGCAGCCCCCATGGGACTAGCGCTACCACAGATACGCAGTATTTT. Translated, it gives CASSPHGTSATTDTQYF.